This TCR beta chain was identified in a study of blood T cell repertoires in COVID-19. Study as a whole: Sites across the United States, Italy and Spain contributed samples from acute and convalescent COVID-19. T cells, B-cell-depleted T cells, or PBMCs provided the cDNA or gDNA that served as material.

V was clipped by 6 bases and J by 1 base, with 9 bases between them. CDR1 is SGHAT, CDR2 FQNNGV, per germline. This CDR3 has 13 residues. Per the original data handling: How many nucleated cells were present was estimated from reference gene primer amplification. The protocol was immunoSEQ multiplex PCR, while the TCRdb copy is restricted to in-frame clones and leaves out a portion. The V and J calls and clone size are taken from that table; D and trimming were inferred from the DNA. Among tens of thousands of clones listed, roughly 85% were seen once. This TCR came from a woman older than 75 with acute or convalescent COVID-19. The sequencing sample was made of peripheral blood. The chain employs TRBV11-2 and TRBJ1-1; no clear D. The CDR3 nucleotides are TGTGCCAGCAGGCGTTTCGGGAACACTGAAGCTTTCTTT. Protein product: CASRRFGNTEAFF. The full variable domain, its missing parts supplied by reference TRBV11-2 and TRBJ1-1, is EAGVAQSPRYKIIEKRQSVAFWCNPISGHATLYWYQQILGQGPKLLIQFQNNGVVDDSQLPKDRFSAERLKGVDSTLKIQPAKLEDSAVYLCASRRFGNTEAFFGQGTRLTVV.